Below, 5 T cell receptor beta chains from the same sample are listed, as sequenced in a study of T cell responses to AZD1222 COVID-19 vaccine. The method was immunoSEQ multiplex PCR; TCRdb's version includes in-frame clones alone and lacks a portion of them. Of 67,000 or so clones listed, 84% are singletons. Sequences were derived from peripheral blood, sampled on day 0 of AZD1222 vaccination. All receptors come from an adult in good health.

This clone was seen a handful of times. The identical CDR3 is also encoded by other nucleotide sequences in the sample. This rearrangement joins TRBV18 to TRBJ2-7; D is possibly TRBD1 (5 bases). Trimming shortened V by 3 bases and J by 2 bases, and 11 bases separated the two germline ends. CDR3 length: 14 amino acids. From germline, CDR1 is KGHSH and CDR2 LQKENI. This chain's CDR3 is CASSPRQGTYEQYF. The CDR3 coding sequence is TGTGCCAGCTCACCCCGGCAGGGTACCTACGAGCAGTACTTC.

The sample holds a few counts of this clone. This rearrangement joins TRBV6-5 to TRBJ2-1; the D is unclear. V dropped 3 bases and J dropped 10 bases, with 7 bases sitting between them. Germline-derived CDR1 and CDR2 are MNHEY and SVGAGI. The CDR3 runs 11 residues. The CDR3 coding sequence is TGTGCCAGCAGTTATCCCCCCGAGCAGTTCTTC. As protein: CASSYPPEQFF.

CDR3 loop: CASSQVPYGYTF. As DNA, the CDR3 is TGTGCCAGCAGCCAAGTGCCCTATGGCTACACCTTC. This chain links TRBV14 with TRBJ1-2; no clear D. From germline, CDR1 is SGHDN and CDR2 FVKESK. Trimming pared 1 base from V and 4 bases from J, leaving 4 bases between. The CDR3 covers 12 residues.

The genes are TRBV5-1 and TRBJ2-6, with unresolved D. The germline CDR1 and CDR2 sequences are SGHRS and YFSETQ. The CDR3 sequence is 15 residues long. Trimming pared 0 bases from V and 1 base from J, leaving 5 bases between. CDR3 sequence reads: CASSLGGSGANVLTF. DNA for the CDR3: TGCGCCAGCAGCTTGGGGGGTTCTGGGGCCAACGTCCTGACTTTC.

The CDR3 DNA sequence: TGTGCCAGCAGTTACGACGGGACAGGGGTCTATGGCTACACCTTC. Translation gives CASSYDGTGVYGYTF. The chain links TRBV6-2 or TRBV6-3 to TRBJ1-2; 10 bases match TRBD1. Per germline, CDR1 MNHEY and CDR2 SVGEGT. The V segment lost 2 bases and the J segment 4 bases; nucleotides outside the gene matches: 4. CDR3 length: 15 amino acids.